These 5 T cell receptor beta chains came from one sample sequenced in a study of T cell clonality in common variable immunodeficiency. TCRdb keeps only in-frame clones here, not all; method: immunoSEQ multiplex PCR. Reported are over 35,000 clones, none seen only once; the ten largest carry 0.6% to 0.8%. The sample was peripheral blood mononuclear cells. These receptors came from a person between 18 and 70 years old in good health.

This clone has a count of ten or more. The read gets to within 3 residues of the CDR3 end, and the germline J gene fills in the rest. This chain uses TRBV11-1 with TRBJ2-4, with 7 bases fitting TRBD1. This CDR3 region has 15 residues. Germline CDR1 reads SGHAT; CDR2 reads FQDESV (reference sequence). Trimming cost V 5 bases and J 0 bases; bases outside gene matches: 4. The CDR3 loop reads CASSERQGAKNIQYF. CDR3 DNA (partial): TGTGCCAGCAGCGAAAGACAGGGAGCCAAAAACATT.

This clone has ten or more counts. From the germline J gene comes the end of the CDR3, since the read stops 3 residues before it. The chain is built from TRBV9 and TRBJ2-5, with 7 bases lining up with TRBD1. In germline, CDR1 is SGDLS, CDR2 YYNGEE. The CDR3 contains 16 residues. V shed 4 bases, J shed 2 bases, and the junction held 11 bases outside the gene matches. The CDR3 sequence: CASSTGGQAIQETQYF. The sequenced CDR3 bases are TGTGCCAGCAGCACAGGAGGACAGGCTATACAAGAGACC.

This clone was detected only a few times. The sequence runs out 3 residues before the end of the CDR3; the remainder is reconstructed from the germline J gene. This chain joins TRBV2 and TRBJ2-5, with D perhaps matching TRBD1 (5 bases). Germline V lookup: CDR1 SNHLY, CDR2 FYNNEI. The CDR3 has 18 residues. V was trimmed by 3 bases and J by 1 base, leaving 21 bases between them. Partial CDR3 DNA: TGTGCCAGCAGTGAGTCCAGGGTACATGTTCAATTCCAAGAGACC. This gives the protein CASSESRVHVQFQET. The full CDR3 protein is CASSESRVHVQFQETQYF.

This clone was counted many times. This CDR3 reads CASSNRGDTEAFF. The part of the CDR3 DNA that was read is TGTGCCAGCAGTAACAGGGGCGACACTGAA. The chain combines TRBV11-2 with TRBJ1-1; 7 bases are shared with TRBD1. The read stops 3 residues short of the end of the CDR3; the missing end is completed from the germline J gene. The CDR3 spans 13 residues. CDR1 is SGHAT and CDR2 is FQNNGV in the germline V gene. V lost 6 bases to trimming and J lost 3 bases; unmatched junction nucleotides: 4.

This clone was counted at least ten times. Read sequence stops 3 residues before the CDR3 end, and the germline J gene provides the missing end. The genes are TRBV5-1 and TRBJ2-7, with 10 nucleotides matching TRBD2. The CDR3 is 14 amino acids. Germline assignment: CDR1 SGHRS and CDR2 YFSETQ. Germline trimming cut 4 bases from V and 5 bases from J; bases unmatched to any gene: 6. The CDR3 protein is CASSLAGAKHEQYF. The part of the CDR3 DNA that was read is TGCGCCAGCAGCCTAGCGGGAGCGAAACACGAG.